Below, one T cell receptor beta chain is given with its context. Its target is unknown. Amplification used 60 Vbeta primers and 13 Jbeta primers. Profiling relied on immunoSEQ multiplex PCR, and the TCRdb table lists in-frame clones only, not all of them. The table includes roughly 180,000 clones, 60% to 80% detected once. The germline V gene encodes CDR1 SGHVS and CDR2 FQNEAQ. The CDR3 is made up of 16 amino acids. V was shortened by 4 bases and J by 0 bases, with 15 bases between the two germline ends. The data were taken from a study of cytomegalovirus exposure and HLA in healthy donors. General observations from the study: The availability of immune exposure information extended only to CMV serostatus. The authors listed some 150 TCR beta chains as cytomegalovirus-associated. A missense variant in DCLRE1C was later tied to TCR beta V- and J-gene trimming.

The receptor's source is a woman aged 50 to 60 in good health and CMV-seropositive. The chain employs TRBV7-8 and TRBJ1-1; a weak D match, TRBD1 (6 bases). The sample consisted of PBMCs. CDR3 residues: CASSSPTGRMNTEAFF. The CDR3 region has the DNA TGTGCCAGCAGCTCGCCGACAGGAAGAATGAACACTGAAGCTTTCTTT.